Following are 22 T cell receptor beta chains from one sample sequenced in a study of early T cells in non-severe SARS-CoV-2 infection (dated by TCRdb to the early 2020s). Receptor amplification or capture employed 5' RACE. Sequenced using a NextSeq 500. The public reads were reprocessed in TCRdb via fastp at Q25 and MiXCR, keeping in-frame beta chains. Rows are unified per CDR3 protein, each entry keeping the most common DNA and genes. The sample table records roughly 110,000 distinct CDR3 sequences; around 10% of these occur just once. About 8% of the sample comes from the top ten. Input material: whole blood. Every receptor here comes from an adult who was a healthcare worker with PCR-confirmed SARS-CoV-2 infection or an uninfected control (not recorded which).

The rearrangement uses TRBV20-1 and TRBJ2-7; D is unresolved. Germline-derived CDR1 and CDR2 are DFQATT and SNEGSKA (reference sequence). The CDR3 is 13 amino acids. Trimming left V 6 bases short and J 7 bases short, with 19 bases between. DNA of the CDR3: TGCAGTGCGACGTCCCCATCCTTCAGGGAGCAGTACTTC. Its translation: CSATSPSFREQYF.

This clonotype was detected ten times or more. The V gene is TRBV29-1, the J gene TRBJ2-1; TRBD2 is a possible D gene (6 bases). The germline V gene encodes CDR1 SQVTM and CDR2 ANQGSEA. Trimming removed 7 bases from V and 6 bases from J, with 19 bases in between. CDR3 length: 14 residues. The CDR3 sequence is CSASGGLVFNEQFF. In nucleotides, the CDR3 is TGCAGCGCTTCCGGAGGGCTAGTCTTCAATGAGCAGTTCTTC.

This chain uses TRBV19 with TRBJ2-1, with TRBD2 matching 11 bases. Germline lookup yields CDR1 LNHDA and CDR2 SQIVND (reference sequence). V lost 6 bases, J lost 6 bases, and 4 bases stayed unmatched. This CDR3 has 14 amino acids. The CDR3 spells CASSPGLAANEQFF. The CDR3 coding sequence is TGTGCCAGTAGCCCGGGACTAGCGGCCAATGAGCAGTTCTTC.

The CDR3 sequence is CASSLSHGRGYNEQFF. As DNA, the CDR3 is TGTGCCAGCAGCTTATCCCACGGGAGAGGCTACAATGAGCAGTTCTTC. This rearrangement joins TRBV11-2 to TRBJ2-1; tentative D call: TRBD2 (6 bases). Germline CDR1 SGHAT, CDR2 FQNNGV. V gave up 2 bases and J gave up 3 bases, with 14 bases separating them. The CDR3 sequence is 16 residues long. The full variable domain, its missing parts supplied by reference TRBV11-2 and TRBJ2-1, is EAGVAQSPRYKIIEKRQSVAFWCNPISGHATLYWYQQILGQGPKLLIQFQNNGVVDDSQLPKDRFSAERLKGVDSTLKIQPAKLEDSAVYLCASSLSHGRGYNEQFFGPGTRLTVL.

This clonotype was detected only a few times. The CDR3 region is CASSYSLSGTTYEQYF. The CDR3 bases are TGTGCCAGCAGTTACTCCCTTAGCGGGACCACCTACGAGCAGTACTTC. The chain carries TRBV6-5 and TRBJ2-7; TRBD2 matches at 8 bases. Germline V gives CDR1 MNHEY, CDR2 SVGAGI. This CDR3 has 16 amino acids. The J segment lost 2 bases and the V segment lost 0 bases, leaving 6 bases of the junction unmatched.

This clonotype was seen ten or more times. The chain has TRBV3-1 and TRBJ2-5; D unclear. The length of the CDR3 is 11 residues. V gave up 6 bases and J gave up 8 bases, with 10 bases separating them. Germline V CDR1 and CDR2: LGHDT, YNNKEL (reference sequence). CDR3 DNA sequence: TGTGCCAGCAGTCACTTAAGAACCCAGTACTTC. This gives the protein CASSHLRTQYF.

In the case of this clonotype: This could be a read error, since a much larger clone is one nucleotide away. V and J are TRBV7-3 and TRBJ2-3; D could derive from TRBD1 or TRBD2 (7 bases each). V dropped 10 bases and J dropped 0 bases, with 14 bases sitting between them. The length of the CDR3 is 14 residues. The germline V gene encodes CDR1 SGHTA and CDR2 FQGTGA. The DNA for the CDR3 is TGTGCCATCAGGGAGGGGGCTAGCACAGATACGCAGTATTTT. Amino acids: CAIREGASTDTQYF.

The J gene is TRBJ2-1, the V gene TRBV28; 10 positions agree with TRBD1. After removal of 6 bases from V and 8 bases from J, the junction contained 13 bases not matched to a gene. The CDR3 consists of 16 residues. The V gene's germline CDR1 is MDHEN and CDR2 SYDVKM. Written as DNA, the CDR3 is TGTGCCAGCAGCTTGACAGGGGGCAGATTAAAGTATGAGCAGTTCTTC. Translated, it gives CASSLTGGRLKYEQFF.

The gene calls are TRBV13 and TRBJ2-7; no clear D gene. V lost 1 base, J lost 3 bases, and 10 bases lay in between. This CDR3 has 14 amino acids. From germline, CDR1 is PRHDT and CDR2 FYEKMQ (reference sequence). The CDR3 DNA reads as TGTGCCAGCAGCTTAGCCGGACGGCGCTACGAGCAGTACTTC. It encodes CASSLAGRRYEQYF. The full variable domain, completed using reference TRBV13 and TRBJ2-7, is AAGVIQSPRHLIKEKRETATLKCYPIPRHDTVYWYQQGPGQDPQFLISFYEKMQSDKGSIPDRFSAQQFSDYHSELNMSSLELGDSALYFCASSLAGRRYEQYFGPGTRLTVT.

Only a few counts were recorded for this clonotype. This rearrangement joins TRBV28 to TRBJ1-1; TRBD1 is a possible D gene (5 bases). CDR3 length: 13 amino acids. Trimming removed 4 bases at V and 5 bases at J, with 11 bases between. CDR1 and CDR2 (germline): MDHEN, SYDVKM. The CDR3: CASSYSGRTEAFF. CDR3 DNA sequence: TGTGCCAGCAGTTATTCAGGGCGGACTGAAGCTTTCTTT.

This clonotype was picked up many times. The chain is built from TRBV2 and TRBJ2-5; no definite D call. This CDR3 is built from 13 residues. Between the trimmed V and J ends, which lost 7 bases and 2 bases, there was a span of 11 bases. Germline V CDR1 and CDR2: SNHLY, FYNNEI. CDR3 in DNA: TGTGCCAGCATCGTAGGAATTCAAGAGACCCAGTACTTC. Residues: CASIVGIQETQYF.

This clonotype was counted ten times or more. The rearrangement links TRBV6-1 to TRBJ2-1; 8 positions agree with TRBD1. This CDR3 has 15 residues. Germline loops: CDR1 MNHNS, CDR2 SASEGT. V dropped 0 bases and J dropped 5; count of bases not matched to a gene: 3. CDR3 sequence (DNA): TGTGCCAGCAGTGAAGCGGACAGGGCCCACAATGAGCAGTTCTTC. Protein sequence: CASSEADRAHNEQFF.

The table lists this clonotype with a few counts. The V and J genes are TRBV19 and TRBJ1-5, with D unclear. Germline assignment: CDR1 LNHDA and CDR2 SQIVND (reference sequence). This CDR3 is built from 14 residues. Trimming left V 3 bases short and J 2 bases short, with 8 bases between. The CDR3 bases are TGTGCCAGTAGTATCCTGACCGGCAATCAGCCCCAGCATTTT. Its translation is CASSILTGNQPQHF.

This clonotype turned up a few times. The chain uses TRBV6-2 or TRBV6-3 and TRBJ1-5; D uncertain. Germline assignment: CDR1 MNHEY and CDR2 SVGEGT. V lost 8 bases to trimming and J lost 1 base, with 12 bases between them. The CDR3 runs 14 residues. CDR3 nucleotide sequence: TGTGCCAGCCGAGCACTTGGGAGCAATCAGCCCCAGCATTTT. Residues: CASRALGSNQPQHF.

The chain employs TRBV20-1 and TRBJ2-1; perhaps D is TRBD1 or TRBD2 (6 bases each). V was shortened by 6 bases and J by 4 bases, with 19 bases between the two germline ends. The CDR3 has 15 residues. Germline V gene lookup returns CDR1 DFQATT and CDR2 SNEGSKA (reference sequence). CDR3 region: CSARTNGGPYNEQFF. The CDR3 DNA sequence: TGCAGTGCGCGGACTAACGGGGGCCCTTACAATGAGCAGTTCTTC.

A remark on this clonotype: A much larger clone sits a single nucleotide away, making a read error possible. This chain connects TRBV5-1 to TRBJ2-7; no clear D gene. CDR3 length: 12 residues. Germline CDR1 reads SGHRS; CDR2 reads YFSETQ. V gave up 0 bases and J gave up 7 bases, with 8 bases separating them. The CDR3, as DNA: TGCGCCAGCAGCTTGGGTCCCCGGGAGCAGTACTTC. Translating gives CASSLGPREQYF. The full variable domain, completed using reference TRBV5-1 and TRBJ2-7, is KAGVTQTPRYLIKTRGQQVTLSCSPISGHRSVSWYQQTPGQGLQFLFEYFSETQRNKGNFPGRFSGRQFSNSRSEMNVSTLELGDSALYLCASSLGPREQYFGPGTRLTVT.

This clonotype was counted only a few times. The chain has TRBV4-1 and TRBJ1-1; D is undetermined. Germline V gene sequence: CDR1 MGHRA, CDR2 YSYEKL. The ends were cut back, 0 bases at V and 6 bases at J, with 14 bases in the middle. CDR3 size: 15 residues. The CDR3 sequence is CASSQDPWGGSEAFF. In nucleotides, the CDR3 is TGCGCCAGCAGCCAAGATCCGTGGGGAGGGTCTGAAGCTTTCTTT.

The table lists this clonotype with many counts. The chain is built from TRBV2 and TRBJ2-3, with a possible D match to TRBD2 (6 bases). With 6 bases removed from V and 0 bases from J, the gap between germline ends came to 10 bases. The germline V gene encodes CDR1 SNHLY and CDR2 FYNNEI. The CDR3 length is 14 residues. CDR3: CASRSGGSTDTQYF. DNA of the CDR3: TGTGCCAGCAGGTCAGGAGGGAGCACAGATACGCAGTATTTT.

In DNA, the CDR3 is TGTGCCAGCAGCCCGGGGTCCATTCAAGAGACCCAGTACTTC. Its protein is CASSPGSIQETQYF. V gene TRBV7-9 combines with J gene TRBJ2-5; D perhaps matches TRBD2 (5 bases). CDR1 is SEHNR and CDR2 is FQNEAQ in the germline V gene (reference sequence). The ends were cut back, 5 bases at V and 2 bases at J, with 12 bases in the middle. CDR3 length: 14 residues.

V is TRBV4-2 and J is TRBJ1-5; D ambiguous. Germline loops: CDR1 LGHNA, CDR2 YNFKEQ. Trimming left V 4 bases short and J 0 bases short, with 10 bases between. The CDR3 covers 15 residues. The CDR3 region is CASSPQRNSNQPQHF. CDR3 bases: TGTGCCAGCAGCCCTCAGAGAAATAGCAATCAGCCCCAGCATTTT.

The chain recombines TRBV3-1 with TRBJ2-7; unclear D gene. V dropped 3 bases and J dropped 6 bases, with 12 bases sitting between them. CDR3 size: 13 residues. Germline CDR1 and CDR2: LGHDT and YNNKEL (reference sequence). CDR3 region: CASSHSFGGEQYF. The CDR3 region has the DNA TGTGCCAGCAGCCATTCGTTCGGCGGCGAGCAGTACTTC.

J is TRBJ2-3 and V is TRBV10-3; 7 nucleotides line up with TRBD2. The CDR3 extends over 16 amino acids. Germline CDR1 and CDR2: ENHRY and SYGVKD. With 3 bases clipped from V and 7 bases from J, the junction kept 13 bases outside the gene matches. The CDR3 sequence: CAISDPARGSHNTQYF. The CDR3 DNA follows: TGTGCCATCAGTGACCCAGCGCGGGGGTCCCACAATACGCAGTATTTT.